This TCR beta chain emerged from a study of T cell changes during pregnancy in multiple sclerosis. Here immunoSEQ multiplex PCR was the method, and the copy in TCRdb shows in-frame clones only, minus some. This table holds some 60,000 clones, 90% to 95% found once. Trimming removed 6 bases from V and 8 bases from J; junction bases left unmatched: 11. Germline V gene data show CDR1 as SGHDT and CDR2 as YYEEEE. This CDR3 is 14 amino acids long. The origin of this receptor is a female donor in good health, enrolled as a control in a pregnancy study. The chain is built from TRBV5-6 and TRBJ1-2; 9 positions match TRBD1. The material sequenced was peripheral blood, taken in the third trimester of pregnancy. In DNA form, the CDR3 reads TGTGCCAGCACCTATGTAGGACAGGGGAGGGGCTACACCTTC. This sequence encodes CASTYVGQGRGYTF.